The 13 T cell receptor beta chains listed next were all sequenced from one sample in a study of blood T cell repertoires in COVID-19. The protocol was immunoSEQ multiplex PCR, while the TCRdb copy is restricted to in-frame clones and leaves out a portion. The table records about 160,000 clones, around 87% of them present only once. The sample consisted of peripheral blood. These receptors were obtained from a woman in her 70s with COVID-19, enrolled during active disease.

The chain is built from TRBV5-1 and TRBJ2-3; D may be TRBD1 (6 bases). This CDR3 is 14 amino acids long. CDR1 and CDR2 from the germline V gene are SGHRS and YFSETQ. The germline V and J ends were trimmed by 1 base and 5 bases, with 11 bases remaining between them. CDR3 residues: CASSLMGAGDTQYF. CDR3 DNA sequence: TGCGCCAGCAGCTTGATGGGGGCTGGAGATACGCAGTATTTT.

The rearrangement joins TRBV28 to TRBJ2-5; TRBD2 agrees at 10 bases. From germline, CDR1 is MDHEN and CDR2 SYDVKM. V gave up 3 bases and J gave up 0 bases; unmatched junction bases: 4. The CDR3 spans 16 residues. The CDR3 DNA sequence: TGTGCCAGCAGTTTGCTAGCGGGGGTGTACCAAGAGACCCAGTACTTC. Amino acids: CASSLLAGVYQETQYF.

The rearrangement uses TRBV10-1 and TRBJ2-7, with D possibly matching TRBD2 (6 bases). Germline V gene lookup returns CDR1 WNHNN and CDR2 SYGVQD (reference sequence). The CDR3 is 14 residues long. Deletions cut 3 bases from V and 5 bases from J, with 14 bases between. CDR3 bases: TGCGCCAGCAGTGACGGGTGGCGGGGTGACGAGCAGTACTTC. Its translation: CASSDGWRGDEQYF.

J is TRBJ1-1 and V is TRBV4-1, with D maybe TRBD1 (6 bases). The germline V gene has CDR1 MGHRA and CDR2 YSYEKL. CDR3 length: 14 residues. Between the trimmed V and J ends, which lost 4 bases and 1 base, there was a span of 10 bases. The DNA for the CDR3 is TGCGCCAGCAGCCGAGGACAGAAGAACACTGAAGCTTTCTTT. It yields the protein CASSRGQKNTEAFF.

The chain recombines TRBV5-1 with TRBJ2-7, with 8 bases fitting TRBD1. Germline CDR1 is SGHRS and CDR2 is YFSETQ. J gave up 3 bases and V 0 bases, and 8 bases lay outside the gene matches. The CDR3 has 16 amino acids. The DNA of the CDR3 is TGCGCCAGCAGCTTGGGACCCGGGACAGGCAACTACGAGCAGTACTTC. This gives the protein CASSLGPGTGNYEQYF. The variable domain in full, completed from reference TRBV5-1 and TRBJ2-7, reads KAGVTQTPRYLIKTRGQQVTLSCSPISGHRSVSWYQQTPGQGLQFLFEYFSETQRNKGNFPGRFSGRQFSNSRSEMNVSTLELGDSALYLCASSLGPGTGNYEQYFGPGTRLTVT.

The chain combines TRBV30 with TRBJ2-1; the match to TRBD2 covers 14 bases. The CDR3 runs 16 residues. J was trimmed by 7 bases and V by 3 bases; bases with no gene match: 8. Germline-derived CDR1 and CDR2 are GTSNPN and SVGIG (reference sequence). CDR3 DNA: TGTGCCTGGAGCCCGACTAGCGGGGGGGCCAGGAATGAGCAGTTCTTC. This encodes CAWSPTSGGARNEQFF.

The chain is built from TRBV6-1 and TRBJ1-2; TRBD1 aligns across 10 bases. CDR1 is MNHNS and CDR2 is SASEGT in the germline V gene. The CDR3 runs to 15 residues. The V and J ends lost 0 bases and 3 bases, in that order; junction bases with no gene match: 1. The chain's CDR3 is CASSEAGTGDYGYTF. The CDR3 DNA reads TGTGCCAGCAGTGAAGCAGGGACAGGGGACTATGGCTACACCTTC.

CDR3 residues: CASSWGRNLYGYTF. Here the CDR3 DNA reads TGTGCCAGTAGTTGGGGCCGGAACCTCTATGGCTACACCTTC. The V gene is TRBV19, the J gene TRBJ1-2; weak D call: TRBD1 (5 bases). Germline V gene lookup returns CDR1 LNHDA and CDR2 SQIVND (reference sequence). V lost 5 bases and J lost 4, with 14 bases in between. This CDR3 spans 14 amino acids.

The J gene is TRBJ1-1, the V gene TRBV18; D gene unclear. Germline V gene data show CDR1 as KGHSH and CDR2 as LQKENI. Between the trimmed V and J ends, which lost 5 bases and 7 bases, there was a span of 20 bases. CDR3 length equals 15 residues. The CDR3 region has the DNA TGTGCCAGCTCAGTACAAACAGTGAACAATGGTGAAGCTTTCTTT. Translation: CASSVQTVNNGEAFF.

This chain uses TRBV29-1 with TRBJ2-7, with D maybe TRBD2 (6 bases). V lost 4 bases and J 2 bases, leaving 15 bases between the germline ends. Looked up from germline, CDR1 is SQVTM and CDR2 is ANQGSEA. This CDR3 spans 14 amino acids. The CDR3 reads CSVVAGIGTYEQYF. DNA for the CDR3: TGCAGCGTTGTCGCGGGGATCGGTACCTACGAGCAGTACTTC.

The chain links TRBV5-4 to TRBJ2-7, with 8 bases that match TRBD1. Germline V lookup: CDR1 SGHNT, CDR2 YYREEE (reference sequence). V trimming: 4 bases; J trimming: 3 bases; junction bases outside the gene matches: 3. The CDR3 covers 13 residues. CDR3 sequence reads: CASSTGQGYEQYF. CDR3 in DNA: TGTGCCAGCAGCACCGGACAGGGCTACGAGCAGTACTTC.

In regard to this clone: This CDR3 is also generated by other DNA sequences in the sample. The chain couples TRBV18 to TRBJ1-5; D is perhaps TRBD1 (5 bases). CDR3 length: 13 amino acids. From germline, CDR1 is KGHSH and CDR2 LQKENI. The germline V and J ends were trimmed by 3 bases and 4 bases, with 7 bases remaining between them. Written as DNA, the CDR3 is TGTGCCAGCTCACCCCAGGGAAATCAGCCCCAGCATTTT. Amino acid sequence: CASSPQGNQPQHF.

The chain employs TRBV21-1 and TRBJ2-1; TRBD2 is the table's D call and was not checked against the DNA. TRBV21-1 is a recognized pseudogene. The CDR3 extends over 18 amino acids. This CDR3 reads CASSNYYLDRYAYNEQFF. CDR3 coding DNA: TGTGCCAGCAGCAATTACTATCTTGATCGGTATGCATACAATGAGCAGTTCTTC.